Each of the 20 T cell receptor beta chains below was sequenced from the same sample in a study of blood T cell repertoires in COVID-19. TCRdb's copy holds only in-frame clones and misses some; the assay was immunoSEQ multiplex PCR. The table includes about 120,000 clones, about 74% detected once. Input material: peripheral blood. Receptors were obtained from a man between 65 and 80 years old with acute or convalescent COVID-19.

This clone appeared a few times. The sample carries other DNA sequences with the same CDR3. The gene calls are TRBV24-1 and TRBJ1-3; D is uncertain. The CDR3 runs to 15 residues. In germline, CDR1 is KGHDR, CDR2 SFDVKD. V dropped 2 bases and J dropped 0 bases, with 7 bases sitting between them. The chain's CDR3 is CATSDSRGSGNTIYF. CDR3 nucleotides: TGTGCCACCAGTGATTCGCGGGGCTCTGGAAACACCATATATTTT.

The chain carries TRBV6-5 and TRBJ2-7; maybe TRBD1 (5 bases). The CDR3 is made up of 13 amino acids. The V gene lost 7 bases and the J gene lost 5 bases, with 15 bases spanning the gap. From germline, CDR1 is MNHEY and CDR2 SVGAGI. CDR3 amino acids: CASTPEDTHEQYF. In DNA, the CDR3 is TGTGCCAGCACTCCCGAGGACACCCACGAGCAGTACTTC.

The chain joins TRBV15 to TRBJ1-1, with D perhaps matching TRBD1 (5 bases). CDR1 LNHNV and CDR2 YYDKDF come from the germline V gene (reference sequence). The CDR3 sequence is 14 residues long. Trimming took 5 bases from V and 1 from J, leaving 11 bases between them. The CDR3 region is CATSGGEGNTEAFF. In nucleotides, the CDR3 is TGTGCCACCAGCGGGGGGGAGGGGAACACTGAAGCTTTCTTT.

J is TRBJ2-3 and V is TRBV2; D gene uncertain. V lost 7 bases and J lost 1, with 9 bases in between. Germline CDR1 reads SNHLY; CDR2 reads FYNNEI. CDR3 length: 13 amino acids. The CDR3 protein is CASTTRGTDTQYF. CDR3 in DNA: TGTGCCAGCACCACTCGGGGCACAGATACGCAGTATTTT.

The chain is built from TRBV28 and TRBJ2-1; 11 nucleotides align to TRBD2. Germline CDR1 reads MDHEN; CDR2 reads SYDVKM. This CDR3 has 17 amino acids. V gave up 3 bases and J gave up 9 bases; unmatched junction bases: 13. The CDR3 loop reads CASSLARLAGSKSEQFF. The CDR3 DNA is TGTGCCAGCAGTTTGGCCCGACTAGCGGGAAGTAAGAGTGAGCAGTTCTTC. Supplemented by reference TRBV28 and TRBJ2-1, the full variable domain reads DVKVTQSSRYLVKRTGEKVFLECVQDMDHENMFWYRQDPGLGLRLIYFSYDVKMKEKGDIPEGYSVSREKKERFSLILESASTNQTSMYLCASSLARLAGSKSEQFFGPGTRLTVL.

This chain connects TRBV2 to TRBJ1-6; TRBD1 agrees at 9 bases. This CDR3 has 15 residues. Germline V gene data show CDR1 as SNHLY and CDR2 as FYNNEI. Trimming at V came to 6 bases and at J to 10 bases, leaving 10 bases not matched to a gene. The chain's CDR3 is CASRPGTGLVSPLHF. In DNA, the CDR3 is TGTGCCAGCAGACCCGGGACAGGGCTAGTCTCACCCCTCCACTTT. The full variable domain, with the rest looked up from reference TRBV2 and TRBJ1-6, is EPEVTQTPSHQVTQMGQEVILRCVPISNHLYFYWYRQILGQKVEFLVSFYNNEISEKSEIFDDQFSVERPDGSNFTLKIRSTKLEDSAMYFCASRPGTGLVSPLHFGNGTRLTVT.

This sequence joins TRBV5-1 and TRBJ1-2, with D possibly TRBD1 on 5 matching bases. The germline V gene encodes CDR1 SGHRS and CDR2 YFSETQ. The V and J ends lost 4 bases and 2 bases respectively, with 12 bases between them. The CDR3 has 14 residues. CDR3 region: CASSDSGTNYGYTF. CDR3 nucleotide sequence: TGCGCCAGCAGCGATAGCGGGACGAACTATGGCTACACCTTC.

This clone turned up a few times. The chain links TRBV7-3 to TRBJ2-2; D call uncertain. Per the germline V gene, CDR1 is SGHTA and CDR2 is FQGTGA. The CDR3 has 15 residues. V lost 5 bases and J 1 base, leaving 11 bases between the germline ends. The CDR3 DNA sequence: TGTGCCAGCAGCCAAACCAGCGAGAACACCGGGGAGCTGTTTTTT. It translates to CASSQTSENTGELFF.

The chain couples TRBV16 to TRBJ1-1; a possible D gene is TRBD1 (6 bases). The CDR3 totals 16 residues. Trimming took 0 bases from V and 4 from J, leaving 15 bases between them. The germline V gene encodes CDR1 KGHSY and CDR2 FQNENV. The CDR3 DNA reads TGTGCCAGCAGCCAATCTAGGGGGAGGGCGGGCACTGAAGCTTTCTTT. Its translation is CASSQSRGRAGTEAFF.

DNA for the CDR3: TGTGCCAGTAGTATAGCATCGAACACTGAAGCTTTCTTT. Amino acids: CASSIASNTEAFF. The chain is built from TRBV19 and TRBJ1-1; D ambiguous. The CDR3 consists of 13 residues. V was shortened by 1 base and J by 1 base, with 4 bases between the two germline ends. Per germline, CDR1 LNHDA and CDR2 SQIVND (reference sequence).

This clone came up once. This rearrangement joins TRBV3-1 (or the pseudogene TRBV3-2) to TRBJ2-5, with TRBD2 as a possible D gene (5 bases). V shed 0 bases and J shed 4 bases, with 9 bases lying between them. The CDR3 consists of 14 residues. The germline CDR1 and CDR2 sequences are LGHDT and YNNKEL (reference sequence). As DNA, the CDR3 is TGTGCCAGCAGCCAAGAGCCCGGAGGAGAGACCCAGTACTTC. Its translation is CASSQEPGGETQYF.

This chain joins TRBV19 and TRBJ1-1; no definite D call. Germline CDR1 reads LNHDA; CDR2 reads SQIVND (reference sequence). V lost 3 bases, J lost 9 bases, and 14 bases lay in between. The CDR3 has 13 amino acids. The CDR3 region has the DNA TGTGCCAGTAGTATTCAGGATGTCGGTAAAGCTTTCTTT. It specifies CASSIQDVGKAFF. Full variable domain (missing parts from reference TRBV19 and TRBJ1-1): DGGITQSPKYLFRKEGQNVTLSCEQNLNHDAMYWYRQDPGQGLRLIYYSQIVNDFQKGDIAEGYSVSREKKESFPLTVTSAQKNPTAFYLCASSIQDVGKAFFGQGTRLTVV.

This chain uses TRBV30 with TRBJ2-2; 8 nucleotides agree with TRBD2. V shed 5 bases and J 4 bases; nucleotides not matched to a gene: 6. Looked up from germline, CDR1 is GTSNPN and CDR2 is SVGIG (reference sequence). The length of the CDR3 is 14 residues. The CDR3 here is CAWAPGGGTGELFF. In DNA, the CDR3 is TGTGCCTGGGCTCCGGGGGGGGGCACCGGGGAGCTGTTTTTT.

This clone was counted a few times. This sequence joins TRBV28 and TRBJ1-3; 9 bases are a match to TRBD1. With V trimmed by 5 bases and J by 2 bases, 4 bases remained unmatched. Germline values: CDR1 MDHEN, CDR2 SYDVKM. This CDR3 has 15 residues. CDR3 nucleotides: TGTGCCAGCAGTCCGGACAGGGGCGCTGGAAACACCATATATTTT. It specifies CASSPDRGAGNTIYF.

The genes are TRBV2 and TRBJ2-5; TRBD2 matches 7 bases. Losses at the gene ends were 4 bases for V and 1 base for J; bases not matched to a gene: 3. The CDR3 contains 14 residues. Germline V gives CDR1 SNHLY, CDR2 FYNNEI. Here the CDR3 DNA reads TGTGCCAGCAGTGGACTAGCCACCCAAGAGACCCAGTACTTC. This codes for CASSGLATQETQYF.

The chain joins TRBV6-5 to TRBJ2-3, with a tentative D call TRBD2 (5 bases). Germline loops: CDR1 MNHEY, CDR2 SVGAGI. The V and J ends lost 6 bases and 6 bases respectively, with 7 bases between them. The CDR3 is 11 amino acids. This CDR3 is CASRRGDTQYF. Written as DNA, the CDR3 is TGTGCCAGCAGGCGAGGGGATACGCAGTATTTT.

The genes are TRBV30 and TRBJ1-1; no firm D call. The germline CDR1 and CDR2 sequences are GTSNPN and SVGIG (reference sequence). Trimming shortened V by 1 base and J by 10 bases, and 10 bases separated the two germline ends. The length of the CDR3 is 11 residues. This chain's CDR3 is CAWSEGRGAFF. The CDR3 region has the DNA TGTGCCTGGAGTGAGGGCCGGGGAGCTTTCTTT.

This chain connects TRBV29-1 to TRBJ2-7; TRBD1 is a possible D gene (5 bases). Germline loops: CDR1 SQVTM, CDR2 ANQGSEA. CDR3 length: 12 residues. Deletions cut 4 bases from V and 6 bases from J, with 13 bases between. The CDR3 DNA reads TGCAGCGTTGGGACAAACTTCGGCGAGCAGTACTTC. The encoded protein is CSVGTNFGEQYF.

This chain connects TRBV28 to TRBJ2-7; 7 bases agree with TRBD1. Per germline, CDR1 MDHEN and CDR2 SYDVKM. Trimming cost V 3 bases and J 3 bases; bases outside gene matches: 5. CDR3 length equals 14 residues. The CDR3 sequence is CASSFSGTDYEQYF. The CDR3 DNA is TGTGCCAGCAGTTTTTCCGGGACAGACTACGAGCAGTACTTC.

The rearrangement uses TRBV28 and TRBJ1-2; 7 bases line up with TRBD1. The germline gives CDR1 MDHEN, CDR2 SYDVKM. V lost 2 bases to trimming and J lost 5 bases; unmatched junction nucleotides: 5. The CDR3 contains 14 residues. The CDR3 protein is CASSLVAGGYGYTF. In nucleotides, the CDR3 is TGTGCCAGCAGTTTAGTAGCAGGGGGTTATGGCTACACCTTC.